This TCR beta chain was identified during a study of blood T cell repertoires in COVID-19 (dated by TCRdb to between 2020 and 2021). For context, the study as a whole: Samples from collaborators originated in the United States, Italy and Spain and spanned both the acute and convalescent phases of COVID-19. The material from the prospective study consisted of cDNA or gDNA derived from T cells, B-cell-depleted T cells, or PBMCs. Deeply sampled blood TCRbeta repertoires from subjects exposed to, actively infected with, or recovered from COVID-19 were included in the dataset. The repertoires were released in a freely available public database intended as a resource for research on the immune response to SARS-CoV-2. Samples came from the ongoing ImmuneRACE study (first 160 participants) plus 1,254 subjects from 6 global collaborators. A de-identified subject ID, COVID-19 status, age in years and sex were almost always included in the sample metadata. HLA class I and class II types, where available, came from metadata supplied by the sample provider rather than from assay-based typing.

Of note for this clone: Its antigen remains unidentified. Per-nucleotide qualities are absent, and no much larger clonotype sits a single base away.

The cysteine opens and the phenylalanine closes a CDR3 of 14 amino acids. Only the CDR3 DNA stays, 42 bases, in frame from base 1. CDR1 MNHNS and CDR2 SASEGT were looked up in the germline V gene. Relative to germline, V is 0 bases shorter and J is 6 bases shorter, with 11 bases between their ends. TCRbeta CDR3 regions were amplified from genomic DNA by means of the immunoSEQ Assay, a bias-controlled multiplex PCR. The authors' pipeline ran thus. The number of nucleated cells in each sample was estimated from the amplification of reference gene primers within the assay. To quantify the absolute abundance of each unique TCRbeta CDR3 rearrangement, sequence reads were collapsed and filtered. Productive Simpson clonality was computed per sample as the square root of Simpson's diversity index over productive rearrangements. This is the immuneACCESS table as TCRdb keeps it, with only in-frame sequences that have V and J called. A part of the clones is gone; compared with another copy, unresolved V genes explain less than half, and the rest is unexplained. That table furnishes V, J and clone size, whereas the DNA furnished D and trimming. The sample contains over 200,000 clones, 88% of them found a single time. In total, the top ten clones hold approximately 4.3% of the sample.

On the study overall, not on this receptor specifically: Clinical and demographic metadata were provided uncurated, with the amount varying by source and participant.

A second Seattle source provided samples from volunteer blood donors who had recovered from COVID-19. Collaborating institutions collected whole blood in K2EDTA tubes following their own protocols. For TCRbeta analysis, collaborators shipped samples in one of three forms: frozen whole blood, isolated PBMCs, or DNA extracted from either of those sample types. The receptor chain draws on TRBV6-1 and TRBJ1-2, and the D gene may be TRBD1, 5 bases matching. The source material was peripheral blood. The TCR was taken from a man in his fifties or sixties who had recovered from COVID-19. The DNA reads TGTGCCAGCAGTGAAGCCGTCAGGGCCCATGGCTACACCTTC. This codes for CASSEAVRAHGYTF.